This T cell receptor beta chain emerged from a study of control samples from healthy donors and cancer patients (dated by TCRdb to about 2020). CDR1 MRHNA and CDR2 SNTAGT are derived from the germline V gene. Inclusive of the bounding cysteine and phenylalanine, the CDR3 is 14 residues long. CDR3 DNA is the only sequence kept; it has 42 bases, read in frame from the first base. V loses 5 bases at its end and J loses 7 bases; junction bases beyond the gene matches: 7. The receptor library was made with the immunoSEQ multiplex PCR assay. TCRdb holds this immuneACCESS table with in-frame rearrangements only. Some clones are missing; in checked studies, unresolved V genes explain under half, and the rest has no known cause. The sample table lists 100,000 to 150,000 clones, roughly nine tenths of them with a count of one. The ten largest clones capture less than 40% of the sample. A word on this clone: This receptor's antigen is unknown. No per-base quality is available; no much larger clone lies one base away.

The origin of this receptor is a man aged 45 to 65 in good health. In this chain, TRBV6-4 is recombined with TRBJ2-2; TRBD2 matches 7 bases in the middle. Sequences were obtained from blood. The bases are TGTGCCAGCAGTCACCAACTAGCGAGCGGGGAGCTGTTTTTT. It specifies CASSHQLASGELFF.